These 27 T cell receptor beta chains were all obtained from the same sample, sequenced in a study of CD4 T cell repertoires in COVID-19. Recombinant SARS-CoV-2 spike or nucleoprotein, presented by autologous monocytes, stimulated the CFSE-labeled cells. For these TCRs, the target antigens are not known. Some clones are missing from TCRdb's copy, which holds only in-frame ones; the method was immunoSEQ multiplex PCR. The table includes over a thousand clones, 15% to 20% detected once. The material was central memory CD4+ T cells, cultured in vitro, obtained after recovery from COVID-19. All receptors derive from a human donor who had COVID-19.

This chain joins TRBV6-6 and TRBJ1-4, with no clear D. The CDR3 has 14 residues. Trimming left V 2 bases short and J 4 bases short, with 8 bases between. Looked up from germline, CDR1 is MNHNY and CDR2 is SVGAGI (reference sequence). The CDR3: CASSYMEDNEKLFF. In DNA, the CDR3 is TGTGCCAGCAGTTACATGGAAGATAATGAAAAACTGTTTTTT.

DNA of the CDR3: TGTGCCAGCAGCTTGCCCGGGACAGACATCTACGAGCAGTACTTC. Its protein is CASSLPGTDIYEQYF. The gene calls are TRBV5-6 and TRBJ2-7; TRBD1 agrees at 7 bases. This CDR3 region has 15 residues. Trimming cost V 1 base and J 3 bases; bases outside gene matches: 7. The V gene's germline CDR1 is SGHDT and CDR2 YYEEEE.

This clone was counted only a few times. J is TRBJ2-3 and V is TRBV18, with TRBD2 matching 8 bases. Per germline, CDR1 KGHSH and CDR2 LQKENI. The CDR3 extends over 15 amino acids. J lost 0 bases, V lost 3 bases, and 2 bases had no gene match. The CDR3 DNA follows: TGTGCCAGCTCACCTAGCGGGATTAGCACAGATACGCAGTATTTT. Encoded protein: CASSPSGISTDTQYF.

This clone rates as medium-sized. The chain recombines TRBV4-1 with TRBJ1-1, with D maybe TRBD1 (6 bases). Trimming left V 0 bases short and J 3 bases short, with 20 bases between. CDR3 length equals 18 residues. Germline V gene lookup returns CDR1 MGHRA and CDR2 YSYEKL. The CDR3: CASSQEAVPGARDTEAFF. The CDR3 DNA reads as TGCGCCAGCAGCCAAGAAGCAGTTCCAGGGGCGCGGGACACTGAAGCTTTCTTT.

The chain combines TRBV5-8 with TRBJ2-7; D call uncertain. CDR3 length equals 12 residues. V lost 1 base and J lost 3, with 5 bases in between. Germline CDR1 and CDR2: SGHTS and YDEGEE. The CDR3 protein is CASSLWDYEQYF. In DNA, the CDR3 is TGTGCCAGCAGCTTGTGGGACTACGAGCAGTACTTC.

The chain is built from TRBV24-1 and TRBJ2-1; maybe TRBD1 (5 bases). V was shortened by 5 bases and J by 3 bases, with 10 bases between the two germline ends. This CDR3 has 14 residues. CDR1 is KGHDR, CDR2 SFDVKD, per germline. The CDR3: CATSVKGDYNEQFF. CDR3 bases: TGTGCCACCAGTGTTAAAGGGGACTACAATGAGCAGTTCTTC.

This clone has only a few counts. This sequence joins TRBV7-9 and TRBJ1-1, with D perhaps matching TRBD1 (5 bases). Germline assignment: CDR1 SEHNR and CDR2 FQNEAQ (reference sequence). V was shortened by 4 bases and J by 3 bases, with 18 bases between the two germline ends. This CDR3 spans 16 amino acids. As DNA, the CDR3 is TGTGCCAGCAGCTCGGTACCGGGGGAAGGAGACACTGAAGCTTTCTTT. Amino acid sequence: CASSSVPGEGDTEAFF.

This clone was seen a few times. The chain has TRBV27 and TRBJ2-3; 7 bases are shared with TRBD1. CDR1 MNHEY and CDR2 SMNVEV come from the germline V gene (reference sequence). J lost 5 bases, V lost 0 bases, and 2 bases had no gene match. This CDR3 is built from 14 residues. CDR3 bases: TGTGCCAGCAGTTTATCCAGGGGGAAAGATACGCAGTATTTT. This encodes CASSLSRGKDTQYF.

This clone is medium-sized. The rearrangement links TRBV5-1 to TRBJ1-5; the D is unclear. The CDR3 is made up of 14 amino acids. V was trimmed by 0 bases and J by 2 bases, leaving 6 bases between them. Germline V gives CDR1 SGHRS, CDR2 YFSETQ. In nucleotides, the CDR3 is TGCGCCAGCAGCTTGGGGGGTGGCAATCAGCCCCAGCATTTT. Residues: CASSLGGGNQPQHF.

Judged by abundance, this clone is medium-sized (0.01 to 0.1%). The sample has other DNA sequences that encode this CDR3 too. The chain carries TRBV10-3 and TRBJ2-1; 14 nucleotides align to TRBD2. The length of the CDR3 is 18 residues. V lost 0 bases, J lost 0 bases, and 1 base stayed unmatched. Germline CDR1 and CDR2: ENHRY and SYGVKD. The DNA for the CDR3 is TGTGCCATCAGTGAGTCCGGGACTAGCGGGGGCTCCTACAATGAGCAGTTCTTC. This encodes CAISESGTSGGSYNEQFF.

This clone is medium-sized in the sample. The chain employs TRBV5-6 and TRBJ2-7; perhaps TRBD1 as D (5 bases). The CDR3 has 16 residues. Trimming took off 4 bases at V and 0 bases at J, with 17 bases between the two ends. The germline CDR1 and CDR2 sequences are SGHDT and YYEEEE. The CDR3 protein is CASSRGDRSSSYEQYF. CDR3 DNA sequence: TGTGCCAGCAGCCGCGGTGACAGATCTTCCTCCTACGAGCAGTACTTC. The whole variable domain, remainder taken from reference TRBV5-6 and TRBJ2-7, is DAGVTQSPTHLIKTRGQQVTLRCSPKSGHDTVSWYQQALGQGPQFIFQYYEEEERQRGNFPDRFSGHQFPNYSSELNVNALLLGDSALYLCASSRGDRSSSYEQYFGPGTRLTVT.

The CDR3 nucleotides read TGCGCCAGCAGCTTGGACGGACTACTCTATGGCTACACCTTC. It codes for CASSLDGLLYGYTF. The chain joins TRBV5-1 to TRBJ1-2, with no clear D. Trimming took 0 bases from V and 4 from J, leaving 10 bases between them. The CDR3 is 14 residues long. Germline V gene sequence: CDR1 SGHRS, CDR2 YFSETQ.

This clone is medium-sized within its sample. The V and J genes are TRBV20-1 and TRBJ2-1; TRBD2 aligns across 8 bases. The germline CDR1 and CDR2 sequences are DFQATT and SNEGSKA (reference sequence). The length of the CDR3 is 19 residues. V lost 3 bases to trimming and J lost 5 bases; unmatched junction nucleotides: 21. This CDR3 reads CSASAVPGLVRGGNNEQFF. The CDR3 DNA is TGCAGTGCTAGTGCAGTTCCGGGACTAGTTCGTGGAGGGAACAATGAGCAGTTCTTC.

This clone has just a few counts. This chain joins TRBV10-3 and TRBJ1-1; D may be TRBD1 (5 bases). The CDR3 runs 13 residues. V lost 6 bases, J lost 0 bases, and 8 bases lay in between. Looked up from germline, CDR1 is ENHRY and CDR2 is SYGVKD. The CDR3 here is CAIRGPMNTEAFF. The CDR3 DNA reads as TGTGCCATCAGGGGGCCGATGAACACTGAAGCTTTCTTT.

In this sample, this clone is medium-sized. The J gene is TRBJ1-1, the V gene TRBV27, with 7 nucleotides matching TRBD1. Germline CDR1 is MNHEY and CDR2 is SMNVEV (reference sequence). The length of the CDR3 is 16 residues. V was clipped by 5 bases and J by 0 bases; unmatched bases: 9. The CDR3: CASSAGTATLNTEAFF. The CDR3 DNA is TGTGCCAGCAGTGCCGGGACAGCAACCTTGAACACTGAAGCTTTCTTT.

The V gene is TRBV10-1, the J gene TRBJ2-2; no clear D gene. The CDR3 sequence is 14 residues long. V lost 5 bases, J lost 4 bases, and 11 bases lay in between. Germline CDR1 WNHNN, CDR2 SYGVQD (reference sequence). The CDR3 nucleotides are TGCGCCAGCAGTTCCGGGCACCCCACCGGGGAGCTGTTTTTT. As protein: CASSSGHPTGELFF.

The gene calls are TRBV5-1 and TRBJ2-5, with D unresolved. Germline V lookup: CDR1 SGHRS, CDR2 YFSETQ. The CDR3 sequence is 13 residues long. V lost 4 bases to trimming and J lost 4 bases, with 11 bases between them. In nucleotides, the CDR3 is TGCGCCAGCAGCCCCGCCCCCGGAGAGACCCAGTACTTC. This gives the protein CASSPAPGETQYF.

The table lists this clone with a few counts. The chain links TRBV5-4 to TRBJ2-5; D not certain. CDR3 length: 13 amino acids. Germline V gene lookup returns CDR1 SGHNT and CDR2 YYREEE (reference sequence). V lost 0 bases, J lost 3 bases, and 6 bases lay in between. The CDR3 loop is CASSLGGKETQYF. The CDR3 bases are TGTGCCAGCAGCTTGGGTGGAAAAGAGACCCAGTACTTC.

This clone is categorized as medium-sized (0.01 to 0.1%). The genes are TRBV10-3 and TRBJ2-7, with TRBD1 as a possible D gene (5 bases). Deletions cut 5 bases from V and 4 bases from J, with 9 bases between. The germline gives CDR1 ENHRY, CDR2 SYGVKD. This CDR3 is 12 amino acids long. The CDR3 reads CAISSSGYEQYV. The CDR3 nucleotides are TGTGCCATCAGTTCTTCAGGGTACGAGCAGTACGTC.

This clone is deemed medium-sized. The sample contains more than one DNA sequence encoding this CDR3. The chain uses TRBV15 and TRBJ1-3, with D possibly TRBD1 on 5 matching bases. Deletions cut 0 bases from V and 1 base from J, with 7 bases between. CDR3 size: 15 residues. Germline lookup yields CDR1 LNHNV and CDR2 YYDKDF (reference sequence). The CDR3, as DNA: TGTGCCACCAGCAGAGATACAGGATCTGGAAACACCATATATTTT. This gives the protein CATSRDTGSGNTIYF.

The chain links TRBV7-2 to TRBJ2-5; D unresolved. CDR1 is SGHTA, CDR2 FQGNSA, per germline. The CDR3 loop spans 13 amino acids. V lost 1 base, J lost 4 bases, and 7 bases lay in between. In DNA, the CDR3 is TGTGCCAGCAGCTTAGGGACGGCAGAGACCCAGTACTTC. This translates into CASSLGTAETQYF.

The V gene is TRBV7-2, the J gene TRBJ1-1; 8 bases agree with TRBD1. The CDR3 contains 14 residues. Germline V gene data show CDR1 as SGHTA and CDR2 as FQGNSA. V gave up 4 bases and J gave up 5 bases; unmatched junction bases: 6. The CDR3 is CASSSQGARTEAFF. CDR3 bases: TGTGCCAGCAGCTCCCAGGGGGCGCGTACTGAAGCTTTCTTT.

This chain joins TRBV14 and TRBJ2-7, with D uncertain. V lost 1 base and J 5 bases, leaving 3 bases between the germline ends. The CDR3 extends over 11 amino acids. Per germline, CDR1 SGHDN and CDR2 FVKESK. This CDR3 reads CASSQVNEQYV. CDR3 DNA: TGTGCCAGCAGCCAAGTAAACGAGCAGTACGTC.

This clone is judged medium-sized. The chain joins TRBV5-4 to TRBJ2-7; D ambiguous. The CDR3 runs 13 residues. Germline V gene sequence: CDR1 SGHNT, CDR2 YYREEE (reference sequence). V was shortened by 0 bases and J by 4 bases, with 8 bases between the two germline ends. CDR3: CASSLAWAYEQYF. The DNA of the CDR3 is TGTGCCAGCAGCTTGGCCTGGGCGTACGAGCAGTACTTC.

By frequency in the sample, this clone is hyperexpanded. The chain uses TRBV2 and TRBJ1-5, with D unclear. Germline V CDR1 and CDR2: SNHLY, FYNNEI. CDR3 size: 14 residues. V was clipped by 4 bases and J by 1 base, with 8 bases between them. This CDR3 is CASSVVRSNQPQHF. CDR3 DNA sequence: TGTGCCAGCAGTGTTGTAAGGAGCAATCAGCCCCAGCATTTT.

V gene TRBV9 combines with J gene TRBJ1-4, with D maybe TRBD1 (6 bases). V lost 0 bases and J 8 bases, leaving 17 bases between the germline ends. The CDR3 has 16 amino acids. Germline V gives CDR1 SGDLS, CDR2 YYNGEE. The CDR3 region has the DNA TGTGCCAGCAGCGTAGCCTCCGCAGGGGTACCGGAAAAACTGTTTTTT. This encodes CASSVASAGVPEKLFF. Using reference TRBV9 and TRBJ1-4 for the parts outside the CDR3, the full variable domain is DSGVTQTPKHLITATGQRVTLRCSPRSGDLSVYWYQQSLDQGLQFLIQYYNGEERAKGNILERFSAQQFPDLHSELNLSSLELGDSALYFCASSVASAGVPEKLFFGSGTQLSVL.

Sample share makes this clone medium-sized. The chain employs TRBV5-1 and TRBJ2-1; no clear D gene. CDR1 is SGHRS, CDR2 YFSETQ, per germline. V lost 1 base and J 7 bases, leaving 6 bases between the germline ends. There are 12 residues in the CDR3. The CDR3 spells CASSLLGNEQFF. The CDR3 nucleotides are TGCGCCAGCAGCTTGCTTGGGAATGAGCAGTTCTTC.